The T cell receptor (beta chain) described here comes from a study of blood T cell repertoires in COVID-19. The overall study: PBMCs, B-cell-depleted T cells, or T cells provided the cDNA or gDNA that made up the material.

Trimming left V 3 bases short and J 5 bases short, with 13 bases between. The CDR3 contains 14 residues. CDR1 is SGHTA and CDR2 is FQGNSA in the germline V gene. Study processing details: Amplifying reference gene primers gave estimates of nucleated cell counts. Sequencing used immunoSEQ multiplex PCR; TCRdb keeps in-frame clones, though not all of them. That table furnishes V, J and clone size, whereas the DNA furnished D and trimming. The table includes approximately 300,000 clones, approximately 80% detected once. The material sequenced was peripheral blood. The receptor was derived from a woman aged 50 to 60 with active or convalescent COVID-19. This rearrangement joins TRBV7-2 to TRBJ1-1; tentative D call: TRBD1 (5 bases). CDR3 DNA sequence: TGTGCCAGCAGCTTGACAGCCAGGCATACTGAAGCTTTCTTT. Translation gives CASSLTARHTEAFF.